The next 21 T cell receptor beta chains were all read from a single sample in a study of blood T cell repertoires in COVID-19. Method: immunoSEQ multiplex PCR; TCRdb's copy keeps in-frame clones and lacks some. Among hundreds of thousands of clones, about 90% were seen once, and the ten largest hold roughly 3.3%. Sequenced: peripheral blood. Receptors originate from a woman younger than 35 who had recovered from COVID-19.

This chain connects TRBV11-2 to TRBJ2-1, with 10 bases aligning to TRBD2. The length of the CDR3 is 16 residues. V lost 5 bases, J lost 3 bases, and 7 bases stayed unmatched. Germline V gene data show CDR1 as SGHAT and CDR2 as FQNNGV. CDR3 nucleotides: TGTGCCAGCAGCCCCCAACTAGCGGGGTTCTACAATGAGCAGTTCTTC. Translated, it gives CASSPQLAGFYNEQFF.

V gene TRBV6-1 combines with J gene TRBJ2-2; tentatively, D is TRBD1 (6 bases). This CDR3 has 14 residues. Germline CDR1 is MNHNS and CDR2 is SASEGT. The V end lost 6 bases, the J end lost 4 bases, and 12 bases lay between the germline ends. CDR3 sequence: CASRIQGTTGELFF. The CDR3 nucleotides read TGTGCCAGCAGGATACAGGGAACCACCGGGGAGCTGTTTTTT.

The V gene is TRBV5-4, the J gene TRBJ1-2; maybe TRBD1 (6 bases). This CDR3 comprises 13 residues. Germline values: CDR1 SGHNT, CDR2 YYREEE (reference sequence). The germline V and J ends were trimmed by 3 bases and 6 bases, with 12 bases remaining between them. CDR3 amino acids: CASSSQGRDGYTF. In nucleotides, the CDR3 is TGTGCCAGCAGCTCACAGGGAAGGGATGGCTACACCTTC.

This chain joins TRBV12-3 or TRBV12-4 and TRBJ2-2; possibly TRBD2 for D (5 bases). CDR3 length equals 12 residues. With 7 bases removed from V and 7 bases from J, the gap between germline ends came to 10 bases. The CDR3 spells CASTFGLGELFF. In DNA, the CDR3 is TGTGCCAGCACCTTTGGACTCGGGGAGCTGTTTTTT.

This chain links TRBV11-2 with TRBJ2-1; 10 bases line up with TRBD1. Germline V lookup: CDR1 SGHAT, CDR2 FQNNGV. V dropped 4 bases and J dropped 5; count of bases not matched to a gene: 5. The CDR3 has 15 amino acids. In DNA form, the CDR3 reads TGTGCCAGCAGCTCCCTAGACAGGGGGCACAATGAGCAGTTCTTC. It yields the protein CASSSLDRGHNEQFF.

The chain combines TRBV11-2 with TRBJ1-2, with TRBD1 matching over 7 bases. With V trimmed by 3 bases and J by 1 base, 2 bases remained unmatched. The CDR3 is 14 amino acids. Germline V CDR1 and CDR2: SGHAT, FQNNGV. The DNA for the CDR3 is TGTGCCAGCAGCTTGCAGGGGGGTAACTATGGCTACACCTTC. This translates into CASSLQGGNYGYTF.

J is TRBJ1-5 and V is TRBV19, with 8 bases aligning to TRBD1. This CDR3 is built from 14 residues. V was clipped by 6 bases and J by 4 bases; unmatched bases: 5. Germline assignment: CDR1 LNHDA and CDR2 SQIVND (reference sequence). CDR3 sequence (DNA): TGTGCCAGTAGCCTCGACAGGGGTAATCAGCCCCAGCATTTT. Its translation: CASSLDRGNQPQHF.

This clone was seen once. The rearrangement links TRBV6-4 to TRBJ2-2; D not certain. Looked up from germline, CDR1 is MRHNA and CDR2 is SNTAGT. V gave up 3 bases and J gave up 5 bases, with 10 bases separating them. The CDR3 extends over 14 amino acids. Here the CDR3 reads CASSEEWSTGELFF. The CDR3 region has the DNA TGTGCCAGCAGTGAAGAGTGGTCGACCGGGGAGCTGTTTTTT.

The CDR3, as DNA: TGTGCCAGCTCACCCCGGGACAGACCCGGGAAGCAGTTCTTC. It yields the protein CASSPRDRPGKQFF. The gene calls are TRBV18 and TRBJ2-1; 7 bases agree with TRBD1. V lost 3 bases, J lost 11 bases, and 10 bases stayed unmatched. Germline V gene lookup returns CDR1 KGHSH and CDR2 LQKENI. This CDR3 has 14 amino acids.

CDR3 in DNA: TGTGCCAGCAATAAGACCTCCGGACGGACTCCTTCGTCGGATACGCAGTATTTT. Protein sequence: CASNKTSGRTPSSDTQYF. The genes are TRBV25-1 and TRBJ2-3; D may be TRBD2 (5 bases). The CDR3 totals 18 residues. CDR1 and CDR2 from the germline V gene are MGHDK and SYGVNS. V shed 7 bases and J shed 6 bases, with 29 bases lying between them.

This chain uses TRBV11-3 with TRBJ1-4; D perhaps matches TRBD1 (5 bases). The CDR3 runs 14 residues. From germline, CDR1 is SGHNT and CDR2 YENEEA. V was pared by 5 bases and J by 8 bases, with 15 bases between. CDR3 residues: CASSLVTGAEKLFF. Written as DNA, the CDR3 is TGTGCCAGCAGCCTAGTTACAGGAGCCGAAAAACTGTTTTTT.

The chain is built from TRBV14 and TRBJ1-3; maybe TRBD1 (5 bases). V lost 0 bases and J 2 bases, leaving 11 bases between the germline ends. The CDR3 length is 16 residues. The germline V gene has CDR1 SGHDN and CDR2 FVKESK. The CDR3 protein is CASSQDRGRAGNTIYF. Written as DNA, the CDR3 is TGTGCCAGCAGCCAAGATCGCGGCAGGGCTGGAAACACCATATATTTT. Variable domain in full (rest from reference TRBV14 and TRBJ1-3): EAGVTQFPSHSVIEKGQTVTLRCDPISGHDNLYWYRRVMGKEIKFLLHFVKESKQDESGMPNNRFLAERTGGTYSTLKVQPAELEDSGVYFCASSQDRGRAGNTIYFGEGSWLTVV.

This clone has a single count. This rearrangement joins TRBV27 to TRBJ1-1; TRBD1 agrees at 9 bases. In germline, CDR1 is MNHEY, CDR2 SMNVEV (reference sequence). The CDR3 extends over 14 amino acids. Trimming removed 3 bases from V and 5 bases from J; junction bases left unmatched: 4. The CDR3, as DNA: TGTGCCAGCAGTTTCGGGACAGGGTTTACTGAAGCTTTCTTT. Translating it yields CASSFGTGFTEAFF.

The rearrangement links TRBV5-6 to TRBJ1-6; weak D call: TRBD1 (6 bases). The germline V gene encodes CDR1 SGHDT and CDR2 YYEEEE. The ends were cut back, 4 bases at V and 10 bases at J, with 18 bases in the middle. The CDR3 loop spans 15 amino acids. The CDR3: CASSLGVGGPSPLHF. The CDR3 region has the DNA TGTGCCAGCAGCCTGGGGGTGGGGGGGCCCTCACCCCTCCACTTT.

V usage is TRBV12-5 and J usage is TRBJ1-4; a weak D match, TRBD1 (5 bases). Trimming took 0 bases from V and 5 from J, leaving 19 bases between them. CDR1 and CDR2 from the germline V gene are LGHNT and FRNRAP. The CDR3 spans 18 residues. The CDR3 sequence is CASGLVLLPGLNNEKLFF. The CDR3 DNA is TGTGCTAGTGGTTTGGTACTTCTGCCGGGACTGAACAATGAAAAACTGTTTTTT.

The CDR3 region has the DNA TGTGCCTGGAGTGTAGGAGGACGAGAGACCCAGTACTTC. Its translation: CAWSVGGRETQYF. The chain carries TRBV30 and TRBJ2-5; possible D gene TRBD2, 5 bases. The germline V gene encodes CDR1 GTSNPN and CDR2 SVGIG (reference sequence). Trimming cost V 0 bases and J 4 bases, with 9 bases left between them. The CDR3 covers 13 residues.

V gene TRBV7-9 combines with J gene TRBJ2-1, with D perhaps TRBD2 (6 bases). V was pared by 5 bases and J by 6 bases, with 17 bases between. The CDR3 sequence is 15 residues long. Germline assignment: CDR1 SEHNR and CDR2 FQNEAQ (reference sequence). The DNA for the CDR3 is TGTGCCAGCAGCCAATTCATGGTTAGCGGCAATGAGCAGTTCTTC. Translation gives CASSQFMVSGNEQFF.

This clone has only a few counts. J is TRBJ1-2 and V is TRBV7-2; TRBD1 agrees at 7 bases. V was pared by 5 bases and J by 11 bases, with 11 bases of the junction left unmatched. This CDR3 spans 13 amino acids. Germline CDR1 and CDR2: SGHTA and FQGNSA. The CDR3 here is CASSPQFGDSYTF. CDR3 bases: TGTGCCAGCAGCCCGCAATTCGGGGACAGTTACACCTTC.

The chain's CDR3 is CASTHTGKGETQYF. The CDR3, as DNA: TGTGCCAGCACCCATACAGGGAAGGGGGAGACCCAGTACTTC. The chain couples TRBV7-9 to TRBJ2-5; tentatively, D is TRBD1 (6 bases). V dropped 7 bases and J dropped 5 bases, with 17 bases sitting between them. This CDR3 contains 14 residues. Germline V gives CDR1 SEHNR, CDR2 FQNEAQ (reference sequence).

The chain couples TRBV5-1 to TRBJ1-4, with 7 bases matching TRBD1. The CDR3 contains 15 residues. CDR1 SGHRS and CDR2 YFSETQ come from the germline V gene. J gave up 7 bases and V 5 bases, and 11 bases lay outside the gene matches. The CDR3 DNA sequence: TGCGCCAGCAGGTCACAGGGGCGAGTCAGTGAAAAACTGTTTTTT. Protein sequence: CASRSQGRVSEKLFF.

The CDR3 DNA reads TGTGCCAGTACCCGACTAGCGCACACCGGGGAGCTGTTTTTT. It specifies CASTRLAHTGELFF. The chain joins TRBV18 to TRBJ2-2; TRBD2 agrees at 8 bases. Trimming cost V 9 bases and J 3 bases; bases outside gene matches: 6. CDR3 length: 14 amino acids. Per the germline V gene, CDR1 is KGHSH and CDR2 is LQKENI.